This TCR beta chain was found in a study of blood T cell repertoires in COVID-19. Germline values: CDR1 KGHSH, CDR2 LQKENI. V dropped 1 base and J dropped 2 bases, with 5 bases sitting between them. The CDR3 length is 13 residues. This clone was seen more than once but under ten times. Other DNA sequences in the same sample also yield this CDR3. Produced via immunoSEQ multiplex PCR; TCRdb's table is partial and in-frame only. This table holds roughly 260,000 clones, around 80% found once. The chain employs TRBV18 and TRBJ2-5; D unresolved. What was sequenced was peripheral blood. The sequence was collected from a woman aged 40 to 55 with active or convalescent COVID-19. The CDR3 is CASSPREQETQYF. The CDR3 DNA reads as TGTGCCAGCTCACCACGCGAACAAGAGACCCAGTACTTC.